A single sample is the source of the 15 T cell receptor beta chains below, sequenced in a study of cytomegalovirus exposure and HLA in healthy donors. PCR involved 60 Vbeta and 13 Jbeta primers. Libraries were prepared by immunoSEQ multiplex PCR; TCRdb keeps only in-frame clonotypes and omits some of them. The sample records about 140,000 clones, 80% being singletons. The specimen sequenced was PBMCs. These receptors were taken from a middle-aged man in good health and CMV-seronegative.

This sequence joins TRBV6-5 and TRBJ1-1; D uncertain. This CDR3 is built from 13 residues. From germline, CDR1 is MNHEY and CDR2 SVGAGI. The V and J ends lost 6 bases and 1 base respectively, with 9 bases between them. The CDR3 sequence: CASRERGNTEAFF. CDR3 bases: TGTGCCAGCAGGGAGAGAGGGAACACTGAAGCTTTCTTT.

The J gene is TRBJ1-5, the V gene TRBV5-6; D is ambiguous. The CDR3 runs to 15 residues. V lost 1 base to trimming and J lost 3 bases, with 11 bases between them. Germline CDR1 SGHDT, CDR2 YYEEEE. Here the CDR3 reads CASSLKGAYNQPQHF. CDR3 sequence (DNA): TGTGCCAGCAGCTTGAAAGGAGCTTACAATCAGCCCCAGCATTTT.

The chain uses TRBV30 and TRBJ2-1; TRBD2 matches at 8 bases. Trimming took 5 bases from V and 9 from J; bases not matched to a gene: 12. The CDR3 consists of 14 residues. Germline assignment: CDR1 GTSNPN and CDR2 SVGIG (reference sequence). CDR3 DNA sequence: TGTGCCTGGGTTGGCCACAGCGGGGGCGCTGAGCAGTTCTTC. As protein: CAWVGHSGGAEQFF.

The gene calls are TRBV23-1 and TRBJ2-1; the D is unclear. Being an ORF, TRBV23-1 has a function that is uncertain. The CDR3 spans 16 residues. Trimming removed 4 bases from V and 4 bases from J, with 17 bases in between. The CDR3 nucleotides are TGCGCCAGCAGTCCAGATGGCAGATTGCCTTACAATGAGCAGTTCTTC. It encodes CASSPDGRLPYNEQFF.

The genes are TRBV9 and TRBJ1-1; D unclear. The V and J ends lost 4 bases and 8 bases respectively, with 18 bases between them. Germline loops: CDR1 SGDLS, CDR2 YYNGEE. The CDR3 is 14 amino acids. CDR3: CASSPTGYIREAFF. For the CDR3, the DNA is TGTGCCAGCAGCCCAACGGGGTATATTCGCGAAGCTTTCTTT.

This clone was recorded a few times. This sequence joins TRBV4-3 and TRBJ1-1, with D perhaps TRBD1 (6 bases). Germline V lookup: CDR1 LGHNA, CDR2 YSLEER. V was trimmed by 1 base and J by 11 bases, leaving 14 bases between them. CDR3 size: 13 residues. Here the CDR3 DNA reads TGCGCCAGCAGCCAAGCACAGGGCCTGATCGCTTTCTTT. This translates into CASSQAQGLIAFF.

This clone came up once. V gene TRBV11-3 combines with J gene TRBJ2-7; TRBD1 matches 10 bases. V dropped 5 bases and J dropped 5; count of bases not matched to a gene: 6. Germline lookup yields CDR1 SGHNT and CDR2 YENEEA. This CDR3 contains 14 residues. The CDR3 region has the DNA TGTGCCAGCAGCGCGGGACAGGGGAACAACGAGCAGTACTTC. As protein: CASSAGQGNNEQYF.

This clone was picked up a small number of times. The rearrangement joins TRBV2 to TRBJ1-5; D not certain. V was clipped by 1 base and J by 2 bases, with 6 bases between them. Germline CDR1 SNHLY, CDR2 FYNNEI. The CDR3 totals 14 residues. The CDR3 nucleotides read TGTGCCAGCAGTGAAGTGCGCGGCAATCAGCCCCAGCATTTT. Its translation is CASSEVRGNQPQHF.

The rearrangement joins TRBV28 to TRBJ2-5, with TRBD2 identical over 13 bases. This CDR3 region has 16 residues. V shed 6 bases and J 7 bases; nucleotides not matched to a gene: 11. The V gene's germline CDR1 is MDHEN and CDR2 SYDVKM. Here the CDR3 reads CASSATSGGAVGTQYF. In DNA form, the CDR3 reads TGTGCCAGCAGCGCCACTAGCGGGGGGGCCGTCGGGACCCAGTACTTC.

The V and J genes are TRBV29-1 and TRBJ2-3; 8 nucleotides line up with TRBD2. The V segment lost 1 base and the J segment 2 bases; nucleotides outside the gene matches: 5. Germline V gene data show CDR1 as SQVTM and CDR2 as ANQGSEA. The length of the CDR3 is 15 residues. The chain's CDR3 is CSVEAPSGYTDTQYF. CDR3 coding DNA: TGCAGCGTTGAAGCCCCTAGCGGGTACACAGATACGCAGTATTTT.

The chain joins TRBV5-1 to TRBJ2-1; TRBD2 matches at 9 bases. In germline, CDR1 is SGHRS, CDR2 YFSETQ. CDR3 size: 16 residues. Trimming cost V 1 base and J 8 bases; bases outside gene matches: 10. For the CDR3, the DNA is TGCGCCAGCAGCTTGTTAGGCGGGGGGGCCGGTGATGAGCAGTTCTTC. Protein: CASSLLGGGAGDEQFF. The variable domain in full, completed from reference TRBV5-1 and TRBJ2-1, reads KAGVTQTPRYLIKTRGQQVTLSCSPISGHRSVSWYQQTPGQGLQFLFEYFSETQRNKGNFPGRFSGRQFSNSRSEMNVSTLELGDSALYLCASSLLGGGAGDEQFFGPGTRLTVL.

The V and J genes are TRBV5-4 and TRBJ2-1, with TRBD2 matching 9 bases. J was trimmed by 1 base and V by 2 bases; bases with no gene match: 4. This CDR3 comprises 16 residues. CDR1 is SGHNT, CDR2 YYREEE, per germline (reference sequence). The CDR3 region is CASSFPAGGSYNEQFF. The CDR3 DNA follows: TGTGCCAGCAGCTTCCCTGCGGGGGGGTCCTACAATGAGCAGTTCTTC.

This chain joins TRBV7-2 and TRBJ2-5, with no clear D. The CDR3 spans 12 residues. Germline V gives CDR1 SGHTA, CDR2 FQGNSA. The ends were cut back, 7 bases at V and 8 bases at J, with 14 bases in the middle. The CDR3 loop reads CASNRGAETQYF. Here the CDR3 DNA reads TGTGCCAGCAACCGAGGAGCCGAAACCCAGTACTTC.

The V gene is TRBV19, the J gene TRBJ1-4, with TRBD1 matching 7 bases. V trimming: 6 bases; J trimming: 6 bases; junction bases outside the gene matches: 10. Per the germline V gene, CDR1 is LNHDA and CDR2 is SQIVND (reference sequence). The CDR3 has 15 amino acids. The CDR3 DNA follows: TGTGCCAGTAGCCCAATCGACAGGGATTATGAAAAACTGTTTTTT. It codes for CASSPIDRDYEKLFF.

This clone was recorded only once. The rearrangement links TRBV5-1 to TRBJ1-4, with TRBD1 matching 9 bases. CDR1 is SGHRS and CDR2 is YFSETQ in the germline V gene. This CDR3 has 15 residues. The V segment lost 0 bases and the J segment 7 bases; nucleotides outside the gene matches: 4. The CDR3 DNA reads TGCGCCAGCAGCTTGGCGCTGGACAGGGGTGAAAAACTGTTTTTT. It yields the protein CASSLALDRGEKLFF.